The T cell receptor beta chain under discussion was sequenced for a study of T cell responses to AZD1222 COVID-19 vaccine listed by TCRdb under 2021. Background for the entire study: TCR sequencing covered roughly 230 trial participants: 207 given two doses of AZD1222 and approximately 26 given two doses of MenACWY control vaccine. Trial participants were enrolled by age into 18-55, 56-69 and 70-plus year subgroups, with roughly 150, 30 and 60 TCR-sequenced participants respectively. What the work shows at the level of the full study, not this receptor alone: Only a handful of AZD1222 recipients were SARS-CoV-2 seropositive at baseline, limiting conclusions about previously exposed vaccinees. After two AZD1222 doses, spike-specific TCR breadth and depth were significantly higher than at day 0 and than in MenACWY recipients. Participants were mostly white British and included more females than males, and it was suggested by the authors that clonal diversity may have been underestimated. Because no samples from the day 14 peak response were available, repertoires could be characterized only after the peak T cell response. The 56-69-year group was small, and its depth increase did not reach significance, likely because of low power. Reportedly, almost half of the unique spike-specific TCRs recognized epitopes lying outside the regions that are mutated in the B.1.351 and B.1.1.7 variants. The whole spike protein was spanned by vaccine-associated CD4 TCRs, and dominant responses were seen in regions 160-218 and 743-854.

As to this clone: Its antigen is still unknown. It has no much larger one-base neighbor in the sample; base qualities were not kept.

The CDR3, from cysteine to phenylalanine, totals 15 residues. Only CDR3 DNA is held: 45 bases, read in frame from base 1. V is shortened by 3 bases, J by 3 bases, and the region joining them spans 14 bases. The germline V gene gives CDR1 as SGHRS and CDR2 as YFSETQ. The CDR3 regions of human TCRbeta chains were analyzed by immunosequencing. The authors' pipeline ran thus. TCRs in the repertoires were matched against a reference library of SARS-CoV-2-specific TCRs that had been generated with the MIRA antigen-specificity platform. Breadth meant the fraction of unique TCRs that were SARS-CoV-2-associated, whereas depth meant the fraction of total T cells that were SARS-CoV-2-associated. Each spike-specific TCR was assigned to its reactive spike region and to a CD4 or CD8 class using the MIRA data. Log10-transformed breadth and depth values were compared by one-way ANOVA with Sidak's multiple comparisons tests. TCRdb limited this immuneACCESS table to in-frame rearrangements with V and J called. A share of clones is missing; checked studies link under half to unresolved V genes, and the rest is unexplained. That table furnishes V, J and clone size, whereas the DNA furnished D and trimming. Within this sample are 150,000 or so clones, with approximately 90% of them counted one time only. 2.5% to 3% of the sample lies in the top ten.

The meaning of the sample's time point label: baseline before first vaccination. The treatment or condition label, read with the paper, signifies: meningococcal conjugate vaccine given as trial control. Vaccinee samples came from UK trials COV001 and COV002, including a single-blind randomized controlled phase 2/3 trial of AZD1222 (ChAdOx1 nCoV-19) in healthy adults. Trial participant PBMC samples were collected at day 0 and day 28 after the second dose for TCRbeta chain sequencing. This clonotype was obtained from an adult in good health. The chain was built from TRBV5-1 and TRBJ2-3, and possibly TRBD1, on 7 matching bases. The material was peripheral blood, obtained on day 0 of MenACWY control vaccination. The CDR3 protein: CASSWRGPETDTQYF. The bases read TGCGCCAGCAGCTGGAGGGGGCCGGAAACAGATACGCAGTATTTT.